The 16 T cell receptor beta chains below come from one sample, sequenced in a study of shared clonotypes between healthy human individuals. Data came from immunoSEQ multiplex PCR; TCRdb stores just in-frame clones and leaves some out. The table records more than 400,000 clones, 60% to 80% of them present only once. What was sequenced was PBMCs. The receptors were gathered from a woman aged 40 to 49 in good health. Some clones in this sample may be carry-over from other donors' samples.

The V and J genes are TRBV21-1 and TRBJ2-7. TRBV21-1 is a pseudogene segment. There are 14 residues in the CDR3. CDR3 in amino acids: CASSKDWGPYEQYF. Here the CDR3 DNA reads TGTGCCAGCAGCAAAGATTGGGGACCCTACGAGCAGTACTTC.

CDR3 region: CASSLDLILPEQYF. Here the CDR3 DNA reads TGTGCCAGCAGCTTAGACCTGATTCTACCCGAGCAGTACTTC. The V gene is TRBV11-2, the J gene TRBJ2-7; D is unresolved. With 0 bases removed from V and 6 bases from J, the gap between germline ends came to 12 bases. Germline V gives CDR1 SGHAT, CDR2 FQNNGV. The CDR3 runs 14 residues.

V is TRBV5-1 and J is TRBJ2-1; TRBD2 matches 10 bases. V lost 0 bases to trimming and J lost 0 bases; unmatched junction nucleotides: 6. The CDR3 runs 18 residues. Germline CDR1 SGHRS, CDR2 YFSETQ. The CDR3 nucleotides are TGCGCCAGCAGCTTGGAGGCTAGCGGGAGTTACTCCTACAATGAGCAGTTCTTC. Translating it yields CASSLEASGSYSYNEQFF. The variable domain in full, with the rest retrieved from reference TRBV5-1 and TRBJ2-1, is KAGVTQTPRYLIKTRGQQVTLSCSPISGHRSVSWYQQTPGQGLQFLFEYFSETQRNKGNFPGRFSGRQFSNSRSEMNVSTLELGDSALYLCASSLEASGSYSYNEQFFGPGTRLTVL.

Remarks on this clone: Since a much larger clone is just one base distant, this may be a read error. This CDR3 is CASSMTGYGYTF. The CDR3 DNA reads TGTGCCAGCAGCATGACAGGGTATGGCTACACCTTC. The genes are TRBV27 and TRBJ1-2, with 7 bases aligning to TRBD1. This CDR3 contains 12 residues. The germline CDR1 and CDR2 sequences are MNHEY and SMNVEV (reference sequence). With V trimmed by 6 bases and J by 5 bases, 3 bases remained unmatched.

This clone was counted a few times. A read error likely explains this, since a far larger clone differs by one base. V and J are TRBV4-2 and TRBJ2-1, with 9 bases fitting TRBD2. Germline loops: CDR1 LGHNA, CDR2 YNFKEQ. The CDR3 loop spans 15 amino acids. The CDR3 nucleotides are TGTGCCGGCAGCCAAGATAGCGGGAGTCATAATGAGCAGTTCTTC. It is translated as CAGSQDSGSHNEQFF.

This chain links TRBV5-5 with TRBJ2-2, with 11 bases identical to TRBD2. V was pared by 4 bases and J by 6 bases, with 5 bases of the junction left unmatched. CDR3 length: 15 residues. Germline lookup yields CDR1 SGHKS and CDR2 YYEKEE (reference sequence). Here the CDR3 DNA reads TGTGCCAGCAGCCTTAGCGGGAGGGATTCCGGGGAGCTGTTTTTT. Translation gives CASSLSGRDSGELFF. The full variable domain, rest sourced from reference TRBV5-5 and TRBJ2-2, is DAGVTQSPTHLIKTRGQQVTLRCSPISGHKSVSWYQQVLGQGPQFIFQYYEKEERGRGNFPDRFSARQFPNYSSELNVNALLLGDSALYLCASSLSGRDSGELFFGEGSRLTVL.

The CDR3 nucleotides are TGTGCCAGCTCACCCACGGCTAACCAAGAGACCCAGTACTTC. Its translation is CASSPTANQETQYF. The chain combines TRBV18 with TRBJ2-5; D not certain. This CDR3 region has 14 residues. The germline V gene has CDR1 KGHSH and CDR2 LQKENI. Trimming cost V 3 bases and J 0 bases, with 8 bases left between them.

The chain is built from TRBV5-1 and TRBJ2-7; weak D call: TRBD2 (6 bases). The ends were cut back, 0 bases at V and 0 bases at J, with 16 bases in the middle. The germline V gene encodes CDR1 SGHRS and CDR2 YFSETQ. CDR3 length equals 17 residues. The chain's CDR3 is CASSLGPPGLTSYEQYF. The CDR3 nucleotides read TGCGCCAGCAGCTTGGGCCCCCCGGGACTCACCTCCTACGAGCAGTACTTC.

The chain joins TRBV29-1 to TRBJ2-3; TRBD2 matches 9 bases. V was pared by 0 bases and J by 5 bases, with 9 bases of the junction left unmatched. Germline values: CDR1 SQVTM, CDR2 ANQGSEA. There are 16 residues in the CDR3. The CDR3 nucleotides read TGCAGCGTTGAAGATGGGCTAGCGGGATCGGGAGATACGCAGTATTTT. As protein: CSVEDGLAGSGDTQYF.

This sequence joins TRBV7-2 and TRBJ2-7; 11 bases align to TRBD1. The germline CDR1 and CDR2 sequences are SGHTA and FQGNSA. The CDR3 covers 15 residues. With V trimmed by 3 bases and J by 3 bases, 4 bases remained unmatched. This CDR3 reads CASSFSGTGGYEQYF. The DNA of the CDR3 is TGTGCCAGCAGCTTCTCCGGGACAGGGGGCTACGAGCAGTACTTC.

This chain links TRBV28 with TRBJ2-3; 7 nucleotides align to TRBD2. The CDR3 has 18 amino acids. Looked up from germline, CDR1 is MDHEN and CDR2 is SYDVKM. Trimming took 2 bases from V and 1 from J; bases not matched to a gene: 12. In nucleotides, the CDR3 is TGTGCCAGCAGTTTACCGGCGGGAGTGCTCCGCCGCACAGATACGCAGTATTTT. As protein: CASSLPAGVLRRTDTQYF.

The chain carries TRBV6-5 and TRBJ1-1; D is ambiguous. The CDR3 is 15 amino acids. The V and J ends lost 0 bases and 1 base respectively, with 9 bases between them. CDR1 and CDR2 (germline): MNHEY, SVGAGI. The CDR3 nucleotides read TGTGCCAGCAGTTACTCGGCCGGAGGGAACACTGAAGCTTTCTTT. This encodes CASSYSAGGNTEAFF.

The chain employs TRBV19 and TRBJ2-3; D gene ambiguous. CDR3 size: 13 residues. CDR1 LNHDA and CDR2 SQIVND come from the germline V gene (reference sequence). V lost 6 bases to trimming and J lost 4 bases, with 11 bases between them. The CDR3 protein is CASRGGGADTQYF. The CDR3 DNA follows: TGTGCCAGTAGGGGTGGTGGGGCAGATACGCAGTATTTT.

This clone was found once. The chain links TRBV4-1 to TRBJ2-1; a possible D gene is TRBD2 (6 bases). The germline CDR1 and CDR2 sequences are MGHRA and YSYEKL. CDR3 length equals 14 residues. With 0 bases removed from V and 9 bases from J, the gap between germline ends came to 12 bases. CDR3 residues: CASSQDQPGVEQFF. The CDR3 DNA is TGCGCCAGCAGCCAAGACCAGCCGGGAGTTGAGCAGTTCTTC.

The chain joins TRBV5-1 to TRBJ2-7; 10 nucleotides align to TRBD2. CDR1 and CDR2 from the germline V gene are SGHRS and YFSETQ. This CDR3 has 14 residues. V gave up 0 bases and J gave up 4 bases; unmatched junction bases: 1. DNA of the CDR3: TGCGCCAGCAGCTTGGCACTAGCGGGATACGAGCAGTACTTC. Its protein product is CASSLALAGYEQYF.

This clone appeared once. The genes are TRBV7-3 and TRBJ2-5; D might be TRBD1 or TRBD2, each matching 5 bases. Trimming shortened V by 5 bases and J by 7 bases, and 23 bases separated the two germline ends. The CDR3 is 16 residues long. CDR1 is SGHTA, CDR2 FQGTGA, per germline. For the CDR3, the DNA is TGTGCCAGCAGCCCCCAGTCAGGGCAGGGCGGAGGGACCCAGTACTTC. This encodes CASSPQSGQGGGTQYF.